This entry is about one T cell receptor beta chain. This entry is derived from a study of blood T cell repertoires in COVID-19. This table comes from immunoSEQ multiplex PCR, and its TCRdb copy is limited to in-frame clones, with some not included. The data show 200,000 to 300,000 clones, 83% seen once. The CDR3 covers 12 residues. V shed 1 base and J shed 5 bases, with 2 bases lying between them. Per the germline V gene, CDR1 is MDHEN and CDR2 is SYDVKM. The chain combines TRBV28 with TRBJ2-2; the D is unclear. This sequence was found in a human donor in a cohort sampled during active COVID-19. The material sequenced was peripheral blood. The CDR3 nucleotides are TGTGCCAGCAGTTTATCGACCGGGGAGCTGTTTTTT. Its translation: CASSLSTGELFF.